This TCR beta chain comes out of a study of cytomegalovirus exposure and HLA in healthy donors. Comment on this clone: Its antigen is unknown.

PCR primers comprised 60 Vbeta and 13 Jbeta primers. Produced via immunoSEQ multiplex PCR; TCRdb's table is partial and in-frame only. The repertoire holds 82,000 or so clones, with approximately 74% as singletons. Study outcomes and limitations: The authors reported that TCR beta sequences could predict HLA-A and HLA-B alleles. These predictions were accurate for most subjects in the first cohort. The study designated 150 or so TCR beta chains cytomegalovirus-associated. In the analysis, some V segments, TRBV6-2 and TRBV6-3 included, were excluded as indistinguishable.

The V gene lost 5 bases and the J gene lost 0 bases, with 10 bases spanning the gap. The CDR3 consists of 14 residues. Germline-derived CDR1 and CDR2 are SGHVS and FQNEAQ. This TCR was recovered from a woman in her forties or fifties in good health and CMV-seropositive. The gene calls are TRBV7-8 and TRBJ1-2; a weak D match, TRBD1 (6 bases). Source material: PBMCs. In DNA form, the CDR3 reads TGTGCCAGCAGCGCGACAGGAGCTAACTATGGCTACACCTTC. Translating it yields CASSATGANYGYTF.